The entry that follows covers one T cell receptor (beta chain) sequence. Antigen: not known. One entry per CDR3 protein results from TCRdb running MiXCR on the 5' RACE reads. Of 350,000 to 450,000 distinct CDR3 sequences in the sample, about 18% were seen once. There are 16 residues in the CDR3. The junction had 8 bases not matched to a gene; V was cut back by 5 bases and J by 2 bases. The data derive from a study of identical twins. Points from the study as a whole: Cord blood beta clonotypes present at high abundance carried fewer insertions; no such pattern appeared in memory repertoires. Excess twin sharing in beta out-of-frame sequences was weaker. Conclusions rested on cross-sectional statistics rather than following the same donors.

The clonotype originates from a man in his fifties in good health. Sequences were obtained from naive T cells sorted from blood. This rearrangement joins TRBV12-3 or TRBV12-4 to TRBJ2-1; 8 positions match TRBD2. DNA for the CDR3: TGTGCCAGCAGTCCAACGACGGGACTAGCCTACAATGAGCAGTTCTTC. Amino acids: CASSPTTGLAYNEQFF.